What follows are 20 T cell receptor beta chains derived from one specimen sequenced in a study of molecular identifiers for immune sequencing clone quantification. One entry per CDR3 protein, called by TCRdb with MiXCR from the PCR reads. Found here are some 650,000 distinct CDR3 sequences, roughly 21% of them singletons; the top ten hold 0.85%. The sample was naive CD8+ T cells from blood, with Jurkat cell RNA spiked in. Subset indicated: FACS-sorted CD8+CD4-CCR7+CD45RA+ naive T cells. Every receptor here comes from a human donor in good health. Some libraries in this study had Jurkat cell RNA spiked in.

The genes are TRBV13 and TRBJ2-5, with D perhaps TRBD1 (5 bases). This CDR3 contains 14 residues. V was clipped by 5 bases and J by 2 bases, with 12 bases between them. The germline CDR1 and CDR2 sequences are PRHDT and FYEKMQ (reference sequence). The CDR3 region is CASSQIYRQETQYF. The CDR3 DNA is TGTGCCAGCAGCCAAATTTACAGGCAAGAGACCCAGTACTTC.

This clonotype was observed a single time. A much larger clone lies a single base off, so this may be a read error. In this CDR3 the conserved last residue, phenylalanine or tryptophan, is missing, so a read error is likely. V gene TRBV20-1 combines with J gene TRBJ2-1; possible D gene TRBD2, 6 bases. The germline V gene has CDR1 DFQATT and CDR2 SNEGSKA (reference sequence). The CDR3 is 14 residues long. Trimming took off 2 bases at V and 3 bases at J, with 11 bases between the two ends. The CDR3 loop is CSARTSSDYNEQFS. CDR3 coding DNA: TGCAGTGCTAGAACCTCTAGCGACTACAATGAGCAGTTCTCC.

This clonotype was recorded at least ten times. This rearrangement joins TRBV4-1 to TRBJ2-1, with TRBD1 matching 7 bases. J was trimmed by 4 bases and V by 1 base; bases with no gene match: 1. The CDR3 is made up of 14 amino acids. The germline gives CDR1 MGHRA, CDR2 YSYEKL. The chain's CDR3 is CASSQGQGYNEQFF. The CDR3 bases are TGCGCCAGCAGCCAAGGACAGGGTTACAATGAGCAGTTCTTC.

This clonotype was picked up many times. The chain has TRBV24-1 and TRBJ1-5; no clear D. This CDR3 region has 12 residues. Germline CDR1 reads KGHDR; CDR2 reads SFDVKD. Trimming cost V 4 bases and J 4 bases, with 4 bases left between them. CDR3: CATSDGNQPQHF. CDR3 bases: TGTGCCACCAGTGACGGAAATCAGCCCCAGCATTTT.

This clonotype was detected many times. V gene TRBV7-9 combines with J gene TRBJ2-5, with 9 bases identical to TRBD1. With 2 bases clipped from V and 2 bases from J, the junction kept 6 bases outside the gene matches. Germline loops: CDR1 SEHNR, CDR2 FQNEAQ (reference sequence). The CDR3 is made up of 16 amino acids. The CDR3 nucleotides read TGTGCCAGCAGCTTATTTACAGGGGGCGAACAAGAGACCCAGTACTTC. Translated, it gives CASSLFTGGEQETQYF.

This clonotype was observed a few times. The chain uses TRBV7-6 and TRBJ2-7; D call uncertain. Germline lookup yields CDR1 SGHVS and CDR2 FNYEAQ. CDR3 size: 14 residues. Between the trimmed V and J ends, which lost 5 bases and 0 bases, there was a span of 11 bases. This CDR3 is CASSSPEDSYEQYF. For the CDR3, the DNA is TGTGCCAGCAGCAGTCCCGAGGACTCCTACGAGCAGTACTTC.

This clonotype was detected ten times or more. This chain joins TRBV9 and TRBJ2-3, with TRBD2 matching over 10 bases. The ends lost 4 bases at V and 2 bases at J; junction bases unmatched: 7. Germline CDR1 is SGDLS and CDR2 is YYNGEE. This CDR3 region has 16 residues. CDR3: CASSTPLAGVTDTQYF. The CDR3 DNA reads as TGTGCCAGCAGCACCCCTCTAGCGGGAGTCACAGATACGCAGTATTTT.

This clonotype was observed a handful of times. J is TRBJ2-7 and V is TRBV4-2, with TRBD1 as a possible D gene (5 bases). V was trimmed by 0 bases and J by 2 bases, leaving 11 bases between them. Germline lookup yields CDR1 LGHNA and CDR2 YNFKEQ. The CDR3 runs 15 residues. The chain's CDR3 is CASSQDWGSTYEQYF. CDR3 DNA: TGTGCCAGCAGCCAAGATTGGGGCTCCACCTACGAGCAGTACTTC.

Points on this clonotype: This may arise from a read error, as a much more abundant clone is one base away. The CDR3 DNA reads TGCAGCGTAGCCGGCACAGGGGGCGAGTATGAAAAACTGTCTTTT. Its translation: CSVAGTGGEYEKLSF. V is TRBV29-1 and J is TRBJ1-4; the match to TRBD1 covers 9 bases. Germline lookup yields CDR1 SQVTM and CDR2 ANQGSEA. The CDR3 runs 15 residues.

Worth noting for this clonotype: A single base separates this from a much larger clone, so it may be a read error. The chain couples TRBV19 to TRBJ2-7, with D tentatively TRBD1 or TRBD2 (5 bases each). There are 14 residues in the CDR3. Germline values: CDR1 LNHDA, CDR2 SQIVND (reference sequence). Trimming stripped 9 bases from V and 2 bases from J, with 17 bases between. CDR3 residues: CASGPGPATYEQYF. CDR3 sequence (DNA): TGTGCCAGCGGACCGGGACCAGCCACCTACGAGCAGTACTTC. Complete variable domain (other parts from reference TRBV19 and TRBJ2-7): DGGITQSPKYLFRKEGQNVTLSCEQNLNHDAMYWYRQDPGQGLRLIYYSQIVNDFQKGDIAEGYSVSREKKESFPLTVTSAQKNPTAFYLCASGPGPATYEQYFGPGTRLTVT.

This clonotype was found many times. CDR3 loop: CAISPIGQPEVNTEAFF. The CDR3 nucleotides are TGTGCCATCAGCCCAATCGGACAGCCCGAAGTGAACACTGAAGCTTTCTTT. V gene TRBV10-3 combines with J gene TRBJ1-1, with a tentative D call TRBD1 (6 bases). Trimming removed 6 bases from V and 0 bases from J, with 20 bases in between. Germline loops: CDR1 ENHRY, CDR2 SYGVKD. The CDR3 consists of 17 residues.

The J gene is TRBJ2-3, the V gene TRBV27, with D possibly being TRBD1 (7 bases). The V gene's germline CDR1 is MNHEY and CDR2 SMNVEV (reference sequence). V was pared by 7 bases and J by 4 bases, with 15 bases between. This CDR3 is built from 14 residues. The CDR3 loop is CASNYQGGPDTQYF. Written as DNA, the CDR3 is TGTGCCAGCAATTACCAGGGGGGCCCAGATACGCAGTATTTT.

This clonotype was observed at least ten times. CDR3 in DNA: TGCGCCAGCAGCCAAGGCCTGGGCGGGGGGGAAGATACGCAGTATTTT. It is translated as CASSQGLGGGEDTQYF. The chain joins TRBV4-1 to TRBJ2-3; 9 bases align to TRBD2. This CDR3 has 16 amino acids. Trimming removed 1 base from V and 5 bases from J; junction bases left unmatched: 7. Germline CDR1 is MGHRA and CDR2 is YSYEKL.

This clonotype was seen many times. CDR3 nucleotide sequence: TGTGCCAGCAGCCAGCTCAGCATACCAGATACGCAGTATTTT. Protein product: CASSQLSIPDTQYF. The chain recombines TRBV14 with TRBJ2-3; D remains ambiguous. In germline, CDR1 is SGHDN, CDR2 FVKESK. V dropped 3 bases and J dropped 4 bases, with 11 bases sitting between them. The CDR3 loop spans 14 amino acids.

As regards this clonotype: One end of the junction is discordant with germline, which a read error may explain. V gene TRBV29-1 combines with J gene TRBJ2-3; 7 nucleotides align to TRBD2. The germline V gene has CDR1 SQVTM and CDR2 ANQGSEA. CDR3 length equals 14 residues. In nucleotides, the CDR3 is TGCAGCGTTGTTCTGGCGGGGGAGGGTGATATGCAGTATTTT. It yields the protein CSVVLAGEGDMQYF.

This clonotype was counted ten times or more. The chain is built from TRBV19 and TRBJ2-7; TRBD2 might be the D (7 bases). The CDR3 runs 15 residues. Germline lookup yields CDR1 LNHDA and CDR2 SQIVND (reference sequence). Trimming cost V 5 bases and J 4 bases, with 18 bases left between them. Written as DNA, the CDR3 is TGTGCCAGTAGTGCCTCCCTGCGGGGGCCTTACGAGCAGTACTTC. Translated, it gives CASSASLRGPYEQYF.

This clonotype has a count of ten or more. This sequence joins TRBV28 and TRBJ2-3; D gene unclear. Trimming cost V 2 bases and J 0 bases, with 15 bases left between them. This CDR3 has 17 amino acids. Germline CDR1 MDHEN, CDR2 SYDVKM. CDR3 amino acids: CASSLGFDGSSTDTQYF. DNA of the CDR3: TGTGCCAGCAGTTTAGGTTTTGACGGCAGCAGCACAGATACGCAGTATTTT.

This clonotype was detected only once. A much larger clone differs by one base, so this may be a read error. The CDR3 DNA sequence: TGTGCCAGCAGCTTAACGGGACTAGCAGTATACGAGCAGTGCTTC. The encoded protein is CASSLTGLAVYEQCF. This sequence joins TRBV27 and TRBJ2-7, with 9 bases identical to TRBD2. The CDR3 sequence is 15 residues long. Germline CDR1 and CDR2: MNHEY and SMNVEV (reference sequence).

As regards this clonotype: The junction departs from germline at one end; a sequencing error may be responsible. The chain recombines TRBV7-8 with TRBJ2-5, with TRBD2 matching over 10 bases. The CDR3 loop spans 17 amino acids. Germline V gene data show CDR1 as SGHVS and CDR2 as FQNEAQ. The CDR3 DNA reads TGTGCTAGCAGCTTACTAGCGGGGCAATTCTGGGAGGAGACCCAGTACTTC. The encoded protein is CASSLLAGQFWEETQYF.

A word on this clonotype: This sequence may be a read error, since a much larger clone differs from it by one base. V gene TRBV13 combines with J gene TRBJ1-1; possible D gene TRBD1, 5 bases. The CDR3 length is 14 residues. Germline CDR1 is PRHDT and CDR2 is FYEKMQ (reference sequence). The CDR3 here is CASGAGRANTGAFF. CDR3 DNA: TGTGCCAGCGGGGCTGGACGTGCGAACACTGGAGCTTTCTTT.